The table lists the clone carrying this T cell receptor beta chain with a count of one. Germline V gives CDR1 KGHSH, CDR2 LQKENI. V was shortened by 0 bases and J by 3 bases, with 9 bases between the two germline ends. There are 15 residues in the CDR3. Generated by immunoSEQ multiplex PCR, the TCRdb table keeps only in-frame clones and is missing some. The data contain 94,000 or so clones, approximately 90% of them singletons. This entry comes from a study of T cell responses to AZD1222 COVID-19 vaccine. The TCR originated in an adult in good health. The V call is TRBV18, the J call TRBJ1-5; maybe TRBD1 (5 bases). Sequenced material: peripheral blood, taken on day 0 of AZD1222 vaccination. Here the CDR3 DNA reads TGTGCCAGCTCACCACCCGCGGGGGACAATCAGCCCCAGCATTTT. This sequence encodes CASSPPAGDNQPQHF. The variable domain in full, with the rest retrieved from reference TRBV18 and TRBJ1-5, is NAGVMQNPRHLVRRRGQEARLRCSPMKGHSHVYWYRQLPEEGLKFMVYLQKENIIDESGMPKERFSAEFPKEGPSILRIQQVVRGDSAAYFCASSPPAGDNQPQHFGDGTRLSIL.